One sample yielded the 24 T cell receptor beta chains listed below, sequenced in a study of OX40 agonist ivuxolimab in advanced cancers. Assay used: immunoSEQ multiplex PCR; TCRdb lists only in-frame clones, some missing. The repertoire consists of 10,000 to 15,000 clones, with over 60% occurring once and the leading ten covering 35% to 45%. The sample was CD4+ or CD8+ T cells sorted from blood, taken in a trial of the OX40 agonist ivuxolimab. These receptors came from an adult with an advanced solid tumor such as melanoma, head and neck, liver or kidney cancer.

The chain recombines TRBV11-1 with TRBJ2-2; D is undetermined. This CDR3 region has 17 residues. Germline V gene sequence: CDR1 SGHAT, CDR2 FQDESV (reference sequence). The V and J ends lost 3 bases and 2 bases respectively, with 16 bases between them. The CDR3 loop is CASSFLTGTVNTGELFF. In DNA form, the CDR3 reads TGTGCCAGCAGCTTTTTAACTGGTACAGTCAACACCGGGGAGCTGTTTTTT.

The chain recombines TRBV2 with TRBJ1-1; D call uncertain. The CDR3 runs 16 residues. Between the trimmed V and J ends, which lost 2 bases and 3 bases, there was a span of 16 bases. Germline CDR1 and CDR2: SNHLY and FYNNEI. The CDR3 DNA is TGTGCCAGCAGTGAACTTGGGGAGGTCAACTACACTGAAGCTTTCTTT. Translating gives CASSELGEVNYTEAFF. Complete variable domain (other parts from reference TRBV2 and TRBJ1-1): EPEVTQTPSHQVTQMGQEVILRCVPISNHLYFYWYRQILGQKVEFLVSFYNNEISEKSEIFDDQFSVERPDGSNFTLKIRSTKLEDSAMYFCASSELGEVNYTEAFFGQGTRLTVV.

The rearrangement uses TRBV7-2 and TRBJ2-7; TRBD2 matches at 12 bases. From germline, CDR1 is SGHTA and CDR2 FQGNSA. This CDR3 is built from 16 residues. V trimming: 1 base; J trimming: 3 bases; junction bases outside the gene matches: 4. The CDR3 coding sequence is TGTGCCAGCAGCTTAGGACTAGCGGGAGTCAACTACGAGCAGTACTTC. Encoded protein: CASSLGLAGVNYEQYF. The full variable domain, with the rest looked up from reference TRBV7-2 and TRBJ2-7, is GAGVSQSPSNKVTEKGKDVELRCDPISGHTALYWYRQSLGQGLEFLIYFQGNSAPDKSGLPSDRFSAERTGGSVSTLTIQRTQQEDSAVYLCASSLGLAGVNYEQYFGPGTRLTVT.

The chain is built from TRBV27 and TRBJ2-7, with unresolved D. Germline assignment: CDR1 MNHEY and CDR2 SMNVEV (reference sequence). This CDR3 contains 13 residues. Trimming cost V 0 bases and J 4 bases, with 7 bases left between them. DNA for the CDR3: TGTGCCAGCAGTTTATCGATCAGTTACGAGCAGTACTTC. It codes for CASSLSISYEQYF.

This clone is classed as medium-sized. The rearrangement uses TRBV6-1 and TRBJ1-2; TRBD1 agrees at 7 bases. There are 16 residues in the CDR3. Per germline, CDR1 MNHNS and CDR2 SASEGT. The V and J ends lost 1 base and 4 bases, in that order; junction bases with no gene match: 9. CDR3 in DNA: TGTGCCAGCAGTGAAGATATTGGACAGGCTGTCTATGGCTACACCTTC. This gives the protein CASSEDIGQAVYGYTF.

The chain uses TRBV27 and TRBJ2-2, with 7 bases matching TRBD1. This CDR3 region has 14 residues. The germline V gene encodes CDR1 MNHEY and CDR2 SMNVEV (reference sequence). Trimming removed 4 bases from V and 4 bases from J; junction bases left unmatched: 3. In DNA form, the CDR3 reads TGTGCCAGCAGTTGGCGACAGGGCACCGGGGAGCTGTTTTTT. It is translated as CASSWRQGTGELFF.

The rearrangement links TRBV27 to TRBJ1-6; D is unresolved. CDR3 length equals 13 residues. From germline, CDR1 is MNHEY and CDR2 SMNVEV (reference sequence). V dropped 5 bases and J dropped 4 bases, with 6 bases sitting between them. Here the CDR3 reads CASSVQYNSPLHF. CDR3 in DNA: TGTGCCAGCAGTGTTCAGTATAATTCACCCCTCCACTTT.

In this sample, this clone is medium-sized. The chain links TRBV7-9 to TRBJ1-2; D is undetermined. With 5 bases removed from V and 4 bases from J, the gap between germline ends came to 17 bases. CDR1 and CDR2 from the germline V gene are SEHNR and FQNEAQ (reference sequence). This CDR3 contains 15 residues. CDR3 sequence: CASSHEGSIVYGYTF. Written as DNA, the CDR3 is TGTGCCAGCAGCCATGAAGGAAGCATAGTCTATGGCTACACCTTC.

This clone was counted a few times. This sequence joins TRBV4-2 and TRBJ2-1; D is ambiguous. V shed 5 bases and J shed 9 bases, with 11 bases lying between them. Per germline, CDR1 LGHNA and CDR2 YNFKEQ. The CDR3 runs to 12 residues. The CDR3 DNA is TGTGCCAGCAGCTTAAACAGCCCTGAGCAGTTCTTC. It translates to CASSLNSPEQFF.

This rearrangement joins TRBV19 to TRBJ1-5; 9 bases map to TRBD1. This CDR3 comprises 17 residues. Looked up from germline, CDR1 is LNHDA and CDR2 is SQIVND (reference sequence). V shed 3 bases and J 7 bases; nucleotides not matched to a gene: 13. In DNA form, the CDR3 reads TGTGCCAGTAGTATTGGGTTGACAGGGGGAAGTATACAGCCCCAGCATTTT. Its protein is CASSIGLTGGSIQPQHF.

Turning to this clone: Its ends do not fully match the called genes, so a read error is possible. The chain employs TRBV6-5 and TRBJ2-3; 7 positions match TRBD2. There are 14 residues in the CDR3. Looked up from germline, CDR1 is MNHEY and CDR2 is SVGAGI. Written as DNA, the CDR3 is TGTGCCAGCAGTGACTCGCGGGAGCCAGATACGCAGTATTTT. As protein: CASSDSREPDTQYF.

This clone was seen a few times. This chain connects TRBV4-1 to TRBJ2-3, with 7 bases fitting TRBD2. The V gene's germline CDR1 is MGHRA and CDR2 YSYEKL. With 0 bases clipped from V and 1 base from J, the junction kept 4 bases outside the gene matches. The CDR3 length is 16 residues. The CDR3 region has the DNA TGCGCCAGCAGCCAAGAGCGGCTAGCGGGCACAGATACGCAGTATTTT. Amino acids: CASSQERLAGTDTQYF.

The gene calls are TRBV11-2 and TRBJ1-4; no clear D gene. Germline V CDR1 and CDR2: SGHAT, FQNNGV. Trimming took 1 base from V and 6 from J, leaving 9 bases between them. CDR3 length equals 14 residues. The DNA of the CDR3 is TGTGCCAGCAGCTTAGTTTCGGGTTATGAAAAACTGTTTTTT. Encoded protein: CASSLVSGYEKLFF.

The chain recombines TRBV28 with TRBJ1-1, with no clear D. The germline V and J ends were trimmed by 5 bases and 1 base, with 14 bases remaining between them. CDR3 length equals 15 residues. The V gene's germline CDR1 is MDHEN and CDR2 SYDVKM. The CDR3 loop is CASSPQGLRNTEAFF. The CDR3 region has the DNA TGTGCCAGCAGTCCCCAAGGACTGAGGAACACTGAAGCTTTCTTT.

CDR3 coding DNA: TGTGCCAGCAGCCAAGAAAGCGGGACCTCCTACGAGCAGTACTTC. Its protein is CASSQESGTSYEQYF. The chain recombines TRBV4-2 with TRBJ2-5; 7 nucleotides line up with TRBD2. The DNA end lines up better with TRBJ2-7; the J call may be wrong. The CDR3 has 15 amino acids. The germline V gene encodes CDR1 LGHNA and CDR2 YNFKEQ.

The rearrangement joins TRBV28 to TRBJ2-5, with TRBD1 as a possible D gene (6 bases). Between the trimmed V and J ends, which lost 6 bases and 5 bases, there was a span of 19 bases. Germline-derived CDR1 and CDR2 are MDHEN and SYDVKM. This CDR3 has 15 amino acids. CDR3 in DNA: TGTGCCAGCAGCGGAGCGCCAGGGGACGGGGAGACCCAGTACTTC. This codes for CASSGAPGDGETQYF. Variable domain in full (rest from reference TRBV28 and TRBJ2-5): DVKVTQSSRYLVKRTGEKVFLECVQDMDHENMFWYRQDPGLGLRLIYFSYDVKMKEKGDIPEGYSVSREKKERFSLILESASTNQTSMYLCASSGAPGDGETQYFGPGTRLLVL.

The chain uses TRBV25-1 and TRBJ2-2, with D maybe TRBD1 (5 bases). Germline V gives CDR1 MGHDK, CDR2 SYGVNS. The germline V and J ends were trimmed by 6 bases and 6 bases, with 14 bases remaining between them. The CDR3 is made up of 14 amino acids. The CDR3 sequence is CASRPGQRAGELFF. In nucleotides, the CDR3 is TGTGCCAGCAGACCCGGACAAAGAGCCGGGGAGCTGTTTTTT.

In its sample, this clone is medium-sized (0.01 to 0.1%). The chain employs TRBV6-5 and TRBJ1-5; unclear D gene. CDR1 MNHEY and CDR2 SVGAGI come from the germline V gene. This CDR3 spans 13 amino acids. Trimming left V 5 bases short and J 7 bases short, with 12 bases between. CDR3 loop: CASSRSEEQPQHF. The DNA for the CDR3 is TGTGCCAGCAGTCGTAGTGAGGAGCAGCCCCAGCATTTT.

The chain recombines TRBV19 with TRBJ1-1, with D possibly TRBD1 on 6 matching bases. V lost 9 bases and J 5 bases, leaving 16 bases between the germline ends. The CDR3 length is 13 residues. Germline lookup yields CDR1 LNHDA and CDR2 SQIVND (reference sequence). Written as DNA, the CDR3 is TGTGCCAGCAGAACAGGGCCGGGGACTGAAGCTTTCTTT. This sequence encodes CASRTGPGTEAFF.

Here the CDR3 DNA reads TGTGCCAGCAGCCAGGGGACAGCCTATGGCTACACCTTC. Translating gives CASSQGTAYGYTF. V and J are TRBV14 and TRBJ1-2; TRBD1 matches at 7 bases. This CDR3 contains 13 residues. CDR1 and CDR2 (germline): SGHDN, FVKESK. V was pared by 3 bases and J by 4 bases, with 2 bases of the junction left unmatched.

This clone was seen more than once but under ten times. This chain joins TRBV28 and TRBJ2-5; 11 nucleotides line up with TRBD1. The germline CDR1 and CDR2 sequences are MDHEN and SYDVKM. This CDR3 is built from 15 residues. V dropped 5 bases and J dropped 4; count of bases not matched to a gene: 6. The CDR3 region is CASSDRGTGGETQYF. CDR3 bases: TGTGCCAGCAGTGACCGCGGGACAGGGGGAGAGACCCAGTACTTC.

V and J are TRBV7-9 and TRBJ2-1; D is undetermined. This CDR3 contains 13 residues. The V gene's germline CDR1 is SEHNR and CDR2 FQNEAQ (reference sequence). V was trimmed by 5 bases and J by 3 bases, leaving 8 bases between them. In nucleotides, the CDR3 is TGTGCCAGCAGCCAAATGGACTACAATGAGCAGTTCTTC. Translating it yields CASSQMDYNEQFF.

V and J are TRBV9 and TRBJ2-1, with D uncertain. Trimming removed 9 bases from V and 0 bases from J, with 10 bases in between. There are 13 residues in the CDR3. Germline CDR1 and CDR2: SGDLS and YYNGEE. In nucleotides, the CDR3 is TGTGCCACCGGGTCGAGCTCCTACAATGAGCAGTTCTTC. This encodes CATGSSSYNEQFF.

The gene calls are TRBV27 and TRBJ1-5, with D tentatively TRBD1 (6 bases). The CDR3 contains 15 residues. Germline lookup yields CDR1 MNHEY and CDR2 SMNVEV (reference sequence). V was shortened by 6 bases and J by 2 bases, with 14 bases between the two germline ends. The CDR3 sequence: CASSPQGLGNQPQHF. The CDR3 region has the DNA TGTGCCAGCAGCCCACAGGGCTTGGGCAATCAGCCCCAGCATTTT.